The following is a T cell receptor beta chain sequence with its context. The data were produced by immunoSEQ multiplex PCR, yet TCRdb's version contains in-frame clones alone and is incomplete. In the table there are approximately 86,000 clones, 80% of which are singletons. This specimen comes from a study of blood T cell repertoires in COVID-19. This CDR3 region has 15 residues. Looked up from germline, CDR1 is SGHRS and CDR2 is YFSETQ. V shed 0 bases and J shed 5 bases, with 13 bases lying between them. This sequence was found in an older woman with acute or convalescent COVID-19. The V and J genes are TRBV5-1 and TRBJ2-3; D unclear. The sample consisted of peripheral blood. CDR3: CASSLDLGEVDTQYF. In DNA form, the CDR3 reads TGCGCCAGCAGCTTGGACCTAGGTGAGGTAGATACGCAGTATTTT.